Below, one T cell receptor (beta chain) is given with its context. Other DNA sequences in the same sample also yield this CDR3. TCRdb's copy holds only in-frame clones and misses some; the assay was immunoSEQ multiplex PCR. This table has 250,000 or so clones, 93% appearing once. The data were obtained in a study of T cell responses to AZD1222 COVID-19 vaccine. Between the trimmed V and J ends, which lost 0 bases and 8 bases, there was a span of 7 bases. This CDR3 comprises 13 residues. Germline CDR1 MNHEY, CDR2 SVGAGI. Sequenced here: peripheral blood, sampled on day 0 of AZD1222 vaccination. The receptor was isolated from an adult in good health. The chain couples TRBV6-5 to TRBJ1-4; D unresolved. The CDR3 nucleotides are TGTGCCAGCAGTTACTCTGGGTCCGAAAAACTGTTTTTT. It yields the protein CASSYSGSEKLFF.